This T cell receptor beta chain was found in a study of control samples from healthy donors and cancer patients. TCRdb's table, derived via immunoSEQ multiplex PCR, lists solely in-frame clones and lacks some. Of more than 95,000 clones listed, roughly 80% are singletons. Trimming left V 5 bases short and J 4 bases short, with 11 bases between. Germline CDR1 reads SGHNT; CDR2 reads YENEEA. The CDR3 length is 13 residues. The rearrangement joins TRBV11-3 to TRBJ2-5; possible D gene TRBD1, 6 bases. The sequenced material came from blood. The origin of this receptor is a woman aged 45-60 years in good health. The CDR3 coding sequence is TGTGCCAGCAGCCAGGGGAGACCAGAGACCCAGTACTTC. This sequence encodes CASSQGRPETQYF. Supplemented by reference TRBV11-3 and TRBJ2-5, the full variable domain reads EAGVVQSPRYKIIEKKQPVAFWCNPISGHNTLYWYLQNLGQGPELLIRYENEEAVDDSQLPKDRFSAERLKGVDSTLKIQPAELGDSAVYLCASSQGRPETQYFGPGTRLLVL.